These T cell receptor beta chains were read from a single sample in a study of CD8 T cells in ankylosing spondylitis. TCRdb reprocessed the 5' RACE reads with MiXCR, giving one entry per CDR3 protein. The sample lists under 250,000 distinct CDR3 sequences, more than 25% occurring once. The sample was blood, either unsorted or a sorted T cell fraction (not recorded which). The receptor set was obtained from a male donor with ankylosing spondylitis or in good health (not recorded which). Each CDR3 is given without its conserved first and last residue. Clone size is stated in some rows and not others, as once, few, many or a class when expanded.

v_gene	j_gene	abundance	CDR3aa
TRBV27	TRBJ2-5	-	ASSFRFRETQY
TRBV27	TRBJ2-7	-	ASSLLQGRYEQY
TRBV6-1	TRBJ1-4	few	ASSEGVRAEKLF
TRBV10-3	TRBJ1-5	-	AISESGESQPQH
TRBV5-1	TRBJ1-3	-	ASSLGPQNTIY
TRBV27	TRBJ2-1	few	ASSSGIAYNEQF
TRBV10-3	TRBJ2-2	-	AISEGAGQAGELF
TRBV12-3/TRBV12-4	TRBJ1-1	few	ASIHLDRGGEAF
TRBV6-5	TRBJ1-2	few	ASRRGAAGYT
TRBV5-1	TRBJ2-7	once	ASSLDPGTAYEQY
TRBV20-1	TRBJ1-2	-	SASTDDYGYT
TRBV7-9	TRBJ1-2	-	ASSFGRNYGYT
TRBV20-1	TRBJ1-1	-	SARPDSGSSEAF
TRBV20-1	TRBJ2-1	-	SARDPAVSYNEQF
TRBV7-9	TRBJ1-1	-	ASSREILRGLNTEAF
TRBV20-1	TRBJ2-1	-	SAQGRGPNEQF
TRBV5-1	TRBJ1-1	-	ASSLEGTGGLAF
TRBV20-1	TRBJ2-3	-	SASQGDTQY
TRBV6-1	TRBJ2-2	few	ASSLAPTGELF
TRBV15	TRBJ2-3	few	ATSRPGTATSTDTQY
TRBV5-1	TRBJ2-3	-	ASSLARSRAQTDTQY
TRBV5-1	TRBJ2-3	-	ASSPNLGDTQY
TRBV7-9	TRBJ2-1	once	ASSFRVNNEQF
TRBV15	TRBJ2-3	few	ATSASAPDTQY
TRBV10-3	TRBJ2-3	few	AITSPGVTDTQY
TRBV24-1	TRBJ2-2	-	ATDGTDNTGELF
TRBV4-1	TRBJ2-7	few	ASSQGQMWGQSGEQY
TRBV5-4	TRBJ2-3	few	ASSGGQGTDTQY
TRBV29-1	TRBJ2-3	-	SVDVRGTDTQY
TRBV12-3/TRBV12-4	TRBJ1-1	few	ASSWTDTGTAF
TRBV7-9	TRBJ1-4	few	ASSPLFVGAEKLF
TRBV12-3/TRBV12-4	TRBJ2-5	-	ASSLSGGLEETQY
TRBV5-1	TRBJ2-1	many	ASSLGSTRGKTHRNEQF
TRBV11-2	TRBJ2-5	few	ASSSSEVREETQY
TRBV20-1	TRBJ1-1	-	SARDQGSTEAF
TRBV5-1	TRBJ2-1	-	ASSLTNSYNEQF
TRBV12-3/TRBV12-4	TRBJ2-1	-	ASSDSSGGDEQF
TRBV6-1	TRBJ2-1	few	ASRSRGDNEQF
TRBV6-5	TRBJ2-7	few	ASSYSSPYEQY
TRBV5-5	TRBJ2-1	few	ASSSTTSGAYNEQF
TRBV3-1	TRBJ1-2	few	ASSPQQVTGYT
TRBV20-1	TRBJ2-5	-	SARDLAGVETQY
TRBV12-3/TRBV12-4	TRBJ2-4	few	ASSSVENIQY
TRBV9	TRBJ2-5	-	ASSPRVSGGAYQETQY
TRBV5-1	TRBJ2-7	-	ASSRPSPEQY
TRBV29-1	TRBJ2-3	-	SVARDRVGDTQY
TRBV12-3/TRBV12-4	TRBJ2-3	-	ATQWGASTDTQY
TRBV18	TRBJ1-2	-	ASSPGPNGYT
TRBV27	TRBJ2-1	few	ASSATGQGLYNEQF
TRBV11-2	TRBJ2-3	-	ASRNPGFSADTQY
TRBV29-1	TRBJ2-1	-	SVEDHPQSSYNEQF
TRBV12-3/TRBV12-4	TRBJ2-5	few	ASSFGSRGAQY
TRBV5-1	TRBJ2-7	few	ASSLDRLGEQY
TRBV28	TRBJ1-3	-	ASSLDGNRNTIY